This TCR beta chain was observed in a study of T cell changes during pregnancy in multiple sclerosis (dated by TCRdb to about 2019). Context from the whole study: In women with multiple sclerosis, the researchers looked at how the T cell repertoire shifted as pregnancy progressed.

V is shortened by 5 bases, J by 0 bases, and the region joining them spans 11 bases. The CDR3 starts with the cysteine, ends with the phenylalanine, and has 14 residues. This entry keeps only the CDR3 DNA: 42 bases, framed from base 1. Reading the germline V gene (reference sequence) gives CDR1 SGHAT and CDR2 FQDESV. Details on this clone: The antigen it recognizes is unknown. The input lacks base qualities; no much larger clone sits a single base away.

Preparation of the library involved the immunoSEQ multiplex PCR assay. TCRdb took this table from immuneACCESS and kept in-frame rearrangements with V and J called. Such tables lack part of the clones; where checked against another copy, unresolved V genes explain under half of the gap, and the rest is unexplained. The sample table holds about 77,000 clones, of which 75% to 90% were seen once. Under 2.5% of the sample goes to the ten largest clones. The V gene is TRBV11-1 and the J gene is TRBJ2-7, with a weak D call of TRBD2 (5 bases match). Sample: peripheral blood, taken before pregnancy. This clonotype was sampled from a female donor with multiple sclerosis, enrolled in a pregnancy study. The nucleotide sequence reads as follows: TGTGCCAGCAGCCGGGGATTCCCCTCCTACGAGCAGTACTTC. It codes for CASSRGFPSYEQYF.